This T cell receptor (beta chain) was profiled in a study of sequential checkpoint blockade in melanoma. Background on the study: Twenty-two patients had matched tumor biopsies before treatment and at week 13 after nivolumab or ipilimumab alone.

There are 14 residues in the CDR3. V was trimmed by 5 bases and J by 3 bases, leaving 14 bases between them. CDR1 is MDHEN and CDR2 is SYDVKM in the germline V gene. Treatment specified: randomized to nivolumab then ipilimumab (arm A) or the reverse (arm B). Assay: immunoSEQ multiplex PCR; the TCRdb copy retains only in-frame clones and omits some. The sample consists of some 3,400 clones, around 21% of them appearing once. This clonotype originated in a human donor with melanoma. This sample comprised tumor tissue (inferred from file names), obtained from a patient given nivolumab and ipilimumab in sequence. This chain uses TRBV28 with TRBJ2-7; weak D call: TRBD2 (6 bases). The CDR3 DNA sequence: TGTGCCAGCAGTGAACCGGGACTCAACTACGAGCAGTACTTC. Translated, it gives CASSEPGLNYEQYF.